The present T cell receptor beta chain was sequenced within a study of T cell repertoires in cytomegalovirus infection. Study at large: Based on public TCR beta signatures, there were indications of CMV infection and of a matching HLA type.

MiXCR, run by TCRdb on the reads, gives a single entry per CDR3 protein. The sample contains 250,000 to 300,000 distinct CDR3 sequences, 20% to 30% of which appear only once. Trimming took 0 bases from V and 6 from J; bases not matched to a gene: 1. CDR1 is DFQATT and CDR2 is SNEGSKA in the germline V gene (reference sequence). The CDR3 runs to 13 residues. The receptor comes from a human donor in good health (CMV status not recorded). Some clones in this sample may be carry-over from other donors' samples. Sample: PBMCs. The chain employs TRBV20-1 and TRBJ1-4; 7 nucleotides match TRBD1. The CDR3 protein is CSARETGDEKLFF. DNA for the CDR3: TGCAGTGCTAGAGAAACAGGGGATGAAAAACTGTTTTTT.